One and the same sample provided the 20 T cell receptor beta chains below, sequenced in a study of T cell responses to AZD1222 COVID-19 vaccine. The protocol was immunoSEQ multiplex PCR, while the TCRdb copy is restricted to in-frame clones and leaves out a portion. This table has 100,000 to 150,000 clones, roughly 86% appearing once. The specimen was peripheral blood, collected 28 days after the second AZD1222 dose. These TCRs come from an adult who received the AZD1222 COVID-19 vaccine.

This clone was picked up one time. This chain joins TRBV4-1 and TRBJ1-3; a weak D match, TRBD1 (5 bases). Germline V gives CDR1 MGHRA, CDR2 YSYEKL. There are 16 residues in the CDR3. Trimming removed 0 bases at V and 3 bases at J, with 12 bases between. This CDR3 reads CASSQDSGTVGNTIYF. As DNA, the CDR3 is TGCGCCAGCAGCCAAGATTCGGGGACTGTTGGAAACACCATATATTTT.

The chain is built from TRBV14 and TRBJ1-2, with unresolved D. Trimming cost V 3 bases and J 7 bases, with 9 bases left between them. The CDR3 sequence is 12 residues long. Germline V gives CDR1 SGHDN, CDR2 FVKESK. The CDR3 DNA reads TGTGCCAGCAGCCACGGAATACTTGGCTACACCTTC. Its translation is CASSHGILGYTF.

The chain combines TRBV2 with TRBJ2-7, with 8 bases fitting TRBD1. Per germline, CDR1 SNHLY and CDR2 FYNNEI. The CDR3 runs to 14 residues. J was trimmed by 6 bases and V by 3 bases; bases with no gene match: 7. Here the CDR3 DNA reads TGTGCCAGCAGTGACGTGGGCAGGGGGCGCGAGCAGTACTTC. It encodes CASSDVGRGREQYF. Drawing the rest from reference TRBV2 and TRBJ2-7, the complete variable domain is EPEVTQTPSHQVTQMGQEVILRCVPISNHLYFYWYRQILGQKVEFLVSFYNNEISEKSEIFDDQFSVERPDGSNFTLKIRSTKLEDSAMYFCASSDVGRGREQYFGPGTRLTVT.

The chain employs TRBV19 and TRBJ2-2, with 7 bases aligning to TRBD1. This CDR3 spans 12 amino acids. V shed 6 bases, J shed 7 bases, and the junction held 2 bases outside the gene matches. From germline, CDR1 is LNHDA and CDR2 SQIVND (reference sequence). CDR3 sequence reads: CASSNRGGELFF. DNA for the CDR3: TGTGCCAGTAGCAACAGGGGCGGGGAGCTGTTTTTT.

This clone occurred once. The rearrangement links TRBV19 to TRBJ1-1; 10 bases fit TRBD1. V trimming: 5 bases; J trimming: 2 bases; junction bases outside the gene matches: 5. The germline V gene encodes CDR1 LNHDA and CDR2 SQIVND (reference sequence). The CDR3 length is 15 residues. Here the CDR3 DNA reads TGTGCCAGTAGTCCCTGGACAGGGGGAAACACTGAAGCTTTCTTT. Encoded protein: CASSPWTGGNTEAFF.

Judged by abundance, this clone is medium-sized. This sequence joins TRBV28 and TRBJ1-4, with 8 positions matching TRBD1. Looked up from germline, CDR1 is MDHEN and CDR2 is SYDVKM. V dropped 7 bases and J dropped 8; count of bases not matched to a gene: 12. The CDR3 is 15 amino acids. DNA of the CDR3: TGTGCCAGCACTATCCCCCAGGGGGCGGGGGAAAAACTGTTTTTT. This gives the protein CASTIPQGAGEKLFF.

This clone was picked up one time. This sequence joins TRBV19 and TRBJ1-5, with TRBD1 as a possible D gene (5 bases). This CDR3 contains 17 residues. Trimming removed 4 bases at V and 4 bases at J, with 20 bases between. Germline CDR1 reads LNHDA; CDR2 reads SQIVND (reference sequence). The CDR3 reads CASSSARGVLINQPQHF. The CDR3 nucleotides are TGTGCCAGTAGTAGTGCTAGGGGAGTCTTAATAAATCAGCCCCAGCATTTT.

This clone has just one count. This rearrangement joins TRBV7-9 to TRBJ2-7; weak D call: TRBD1 (5 bases). V was trimmed by 1 base and J by 5 bases, leaving 6 bases between them. Germline V gene data show CDR1 as SEHNR and CDR2 as FQNEAQ (reference sequence). This CDR3 is built from 12 residues. CDR3 amino acids: CASSLGQNEQYF. DNA for the CDR3: TGTGCCAGCAGCTTAGGACAGAACGAGCAGTACTTC.

The rearrangement joins TRBV28 to TRBJ2-3; unclear D gene. This CDR3 contains 11 residues. Germline CDR1 reads MDHEN; CDR2 reads SYDVKM. The ends were cut back, 6 bases at V and 8 bases at J, with 9 bases in the middle. In DNA form, the CDR3 reads TGTGCCAGCAGCAAATCGGCTACGCAGTATTTT. This gives the protein CASSKSATQYF.

This clone was counted a single time. DNA for the CDR3: TGTGCCAGCTCACCAGGACAGGGGCCGAGGTATGGCTACACCTTC. Translation gives CASSPGQGPRYGYTF. The chain is built from TRBV18 and TRBJ1-2; 9 nucleotides align to TRBD1. The CDR3 is 15 amino acids. After removal of 2 bases from V and 5 bases from J, the junction contained 6 bases not matched to a gene. Germline CDR1 and CDR2: KGHSH and LQKENI.

The gene calls are TRBV4-3 and TRBJ2-7; possibly TRBD1 or TRBD2 for D (5 bases each). This CDR3 comprises 14 residues. V lost 0 bases and J lost 3, with 9 bases in between. Germline values: CDR1 LGHNA, CDR2 YSLEER. The DNA of the CDR3 is TGCGCCAGCAGCCAAGATTGGGACGGCTACGAGCAGTACTTC. Translating it yields CASSQDWDGYEQYF.

The gene calls are TRBV5-6 and TRBJ1-1; D gene uncertain. The CDR3 covers 11 residues. The V end was cut by 0 bases, the J end by 6 bases, with 3 bases between. Germline V gives CDR1 SGHDT, CDR2 YYEEEE. CDR3 nucleotide sequence: TGTGCCAGCAGCTTGGGTCCTGAAGCTTTCTTT. It translates to CASSLGPEAFF.

The chain uses TRBV2 and TRBJ2-5; 11 bases line up with TRBD2. Per germline, CDR1 SNHLY and CDR2 FYNNEI. V trimming: 5 bases; J trimming: 2 bases; junction bases outside the gene matches: 4. CDR3 length: 15 amino acids. The CDR3 reads CASSFTSGGQETQYF. As DNA, the CDR3 is TGTGCCAGCAGTTTTACTAGCGGGGGACAAGAGACCCAGTACTTC.

This clone was counted a few times. The chain links TRBV3-1 (or the pseudogene TRBV3-2) to TRBJ2-7; perhaps TRBD1 as D (5 bases). Germline assignment: CDR1 LGHDT and CDR2 YNNKEL (reference sequence). Trimming took off 0 bases at V and 1 base at J, with 7 bases between the two ends. CDR3 length equals 14 residues. CDR3 DNA: TGTGCCAGCAGCCAAGAACAGGTTTCCTACGAGCAGTACTTC. The encoded protein is CASSQEQVSYEQYF.

The rearrangement joins TRBV27 to TRBJ2-3; D ambiguous. In germline, CDR1 is MNHEY, CDR2 SMNVEV (reference sequence). The length of the CDR3 is 13 residues. The germline V and J ends were trimmed by 6 bases and 3 bases, with 10 bases remaining between them. This CDR3 is CASRLLGTDTQYF. Written as DNA, the CDR3 is TGTGCCAGCAGGCTCCTAGGGACAGATACGCAGTATTTT.

The CDR3 protein is CASSLIIAGKNTQYF. Here the CDR3 DNA reads TGTGCCAGCAGTTTAATAATAGCGGGAAAGAATACGCAGTATTTT. J is TRBJ2-3 and V is TRBV27; the match to TRBD2 covers 8 bases. V gave up 2 bases and J gave up 7 bases; unmatched junction bases: 8. Looked up from germline, CDR1 is MNHEY and CDR2 is SMNVEV (reference sequence). This CDR3 comprises 15 residues.

V usage is TRBV3-1 (or the pseudogene TRBV3-2) and J usage is TRBJ1-5, with D hard to call. Trimming removed 1 base from V and 0 bases from J, with 7 bases in between. The CDR3 totals 15 residues. The germline gives CDR1 LGHDT, CDR2 YNNKEL (reference sequence). The CDR3 sequence: CASSQGSDSNQPQHF. CDR3 nucleotides: TGTGCCAGCAGCCAAGGTAGTGATAGCAATCAGCCCCAGCATTTT.

V usage is TRBV11-2 and J usage is TRBJ1-6; D unresolved. Germline V gene lookup returns CDR1 SGHAT and CDR2 FQNNGV. The CDR3 has 17 residues. Trimming pared 1 base from V and 5 bases from J, leaving 15 bases between. The CDR3 protein is CASSLAIGELDNSPLHF. The CDR3 nucleotides are TGTGCCAGCAGCTTAGCGATTGGGGAACTGGATAATTCACCCCTCCACTTT.

The J gene is TRBJ1-5, the V gene TRBV19; D ambiguous. The CDR3 has 14 residues. The germline CDR1 and CDR2 sequences are LNHDA and SQIVND (reference sequence). V gave up 7 bases and J gave up 2 bases, with 12 bases separating them. CDR3 in amino acids: CASTPGRGNQPQHF. In DNA form, the CDR3 reads TGTGCCAGTACCCCCGGGAGGGGCAATCAGCCCCAGCATTTT.

V is TRBV6-1 and J is TRBJ2-3; D is uncertain. V was pared by 2 bases and J by 0 bases, with 12 bases between. The V gene's germline CDR1 is MNHNS and CDR2 SASEGT. This CDR3 comprises 16 residues. The CDR3, as DNA: TGTGCCAGCAGTGAACGGGCAGCAATTAGCACAGATACGCAGTATTTT. Its protein is CASSERAAISTDTQYF.